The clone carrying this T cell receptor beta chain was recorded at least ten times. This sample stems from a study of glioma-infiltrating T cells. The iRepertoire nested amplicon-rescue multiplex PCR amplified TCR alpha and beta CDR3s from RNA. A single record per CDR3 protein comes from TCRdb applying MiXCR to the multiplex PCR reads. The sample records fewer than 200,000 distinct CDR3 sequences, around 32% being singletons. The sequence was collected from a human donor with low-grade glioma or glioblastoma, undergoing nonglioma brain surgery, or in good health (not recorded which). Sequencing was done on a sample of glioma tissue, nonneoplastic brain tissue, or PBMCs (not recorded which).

Written as DNA, the CDR3 is TGTGCCACCAGCGGACAGGGAGGGCAGTACTTC. It yields the protein CATSGQGGQYF. V is TRBV2 and J is TRBJ2-7; 8 bases are a match to TRBD1. The J segment lost 9 bases and the V segment lost 10 bases, leaving 8 bases of the junction unmatched. Germline lookup yields CDR1 SNHLY and CDR2 FYNNEI. CDR3 length: 11 amino acids.